This TCR beta chain stems from a study of shared clonotypes between healthy human individuals. Replicate sorted-subset PCRs were loaded with roughly 200 ng DNA, approximately 31,000 T cell genomes. Original processing notes: Junction-only immunoSEQ sequences carried no quality scores, so filtering differed. Method: immunoSEQ multiplex PCR; TCRdb's copy keeps in-frame clones and lacks some. V, J and clone size were drawn from that table, and D and trimming were deduced from the DNA. Here the sample spans approximately 2.5 million clones, more than 85% being singletons. The split of CD4+ cells yielded CD45RA+ naive and CD45RA-negative memory subsets. CDR1 is MNHNS, CDR2 SASEGT, per germline. V was pared by 11 bases and J by 2 bases, with 8 bases of the junction left unmatched. This CDR3 contains 14 residues.

The rearrangement uses TRBV6-1 and TRBJ1-4; TRBD1 matches 7 bases. Sequenced input: naive CD4+ T cells from PBMCs. Subset given: CD45RA+ positively selected. The clonotype originates from a man aged 18-30 years in good health. Some clones in this sample may be carry-over from other donors' samples. CDR3 region: CAAGRGITNEKLFF. The CDR3 DNA follows: TGTGCCGCGGGCAGGGGGATCACTAATGAAAAACTGTTTTTT.